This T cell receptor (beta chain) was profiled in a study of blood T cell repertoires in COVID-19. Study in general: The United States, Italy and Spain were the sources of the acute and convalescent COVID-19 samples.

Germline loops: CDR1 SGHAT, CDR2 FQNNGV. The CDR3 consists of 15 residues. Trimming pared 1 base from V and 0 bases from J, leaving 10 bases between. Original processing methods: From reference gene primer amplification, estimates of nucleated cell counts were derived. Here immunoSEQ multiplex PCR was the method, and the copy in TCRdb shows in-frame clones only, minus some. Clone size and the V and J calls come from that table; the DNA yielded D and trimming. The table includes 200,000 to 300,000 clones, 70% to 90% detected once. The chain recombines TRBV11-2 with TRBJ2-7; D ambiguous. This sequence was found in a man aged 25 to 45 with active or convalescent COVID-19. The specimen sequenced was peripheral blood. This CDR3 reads CASSLGNSLSYEQYF. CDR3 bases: TGTGCCAGCAGCTTAGGGAACAGCCTCTCCTACGAGCAGTACTTC.